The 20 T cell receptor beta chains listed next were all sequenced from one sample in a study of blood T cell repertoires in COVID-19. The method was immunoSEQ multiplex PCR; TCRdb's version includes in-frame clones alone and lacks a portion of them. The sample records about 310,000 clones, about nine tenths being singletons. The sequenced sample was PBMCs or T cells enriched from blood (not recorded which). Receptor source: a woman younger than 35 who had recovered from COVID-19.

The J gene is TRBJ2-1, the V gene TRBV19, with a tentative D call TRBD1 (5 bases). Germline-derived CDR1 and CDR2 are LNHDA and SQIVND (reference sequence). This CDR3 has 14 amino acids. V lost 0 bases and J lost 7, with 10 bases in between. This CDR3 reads CASSIEYQGNEQFF. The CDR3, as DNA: TGTGCCAGTAGTATAGAGTACCAGGGAAATGAGCAGTTCTTC. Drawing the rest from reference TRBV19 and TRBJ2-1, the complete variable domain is DGGITQSPKYLFRKEGQNVTLSCEQNLNHDAMYWYRQDPGQGLRLIYYSQIVNDFQKGDIAEGYSVSREKKESFPLTVTSAQKNPTAFYLCASSIEYQGNEQFFGPGTRLTVL.

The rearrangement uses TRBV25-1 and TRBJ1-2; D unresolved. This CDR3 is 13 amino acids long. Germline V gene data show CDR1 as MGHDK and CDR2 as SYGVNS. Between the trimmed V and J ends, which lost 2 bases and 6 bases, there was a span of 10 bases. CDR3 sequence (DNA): TGTGCCAGCAGTGAAGGAGGGCACGATGGCTACACCTTC. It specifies CASSEGGHDGYTF.

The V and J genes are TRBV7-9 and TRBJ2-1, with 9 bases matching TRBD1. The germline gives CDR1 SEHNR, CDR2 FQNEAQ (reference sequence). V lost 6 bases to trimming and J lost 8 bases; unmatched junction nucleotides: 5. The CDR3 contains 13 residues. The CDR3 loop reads CASSFTGGDEQFF. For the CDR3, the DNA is TGTGCCAGCAGTTTTACAGGGGGCGATGAGCAGTTCTTC. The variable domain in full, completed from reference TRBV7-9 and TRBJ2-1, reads DTGVSQNPRHKITKRGQNVTFRCDPISEHNRLYWYRQTLGQGPEFLTYFQNEAQLEKSRLLSDRFSAERPKGSFSTLEIQRTEQGDSAMYLCASSFTGGDEQFFGPGTRLTVL.

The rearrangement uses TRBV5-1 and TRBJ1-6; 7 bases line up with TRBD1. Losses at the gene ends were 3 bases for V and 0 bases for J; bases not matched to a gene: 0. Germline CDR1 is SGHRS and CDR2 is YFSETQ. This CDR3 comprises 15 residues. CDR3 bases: TGCGCCAGCAGCTGGGACAGCTCCTATAATTCACCCCTCCACTTT. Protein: CASSWDSSYNSPLHF.

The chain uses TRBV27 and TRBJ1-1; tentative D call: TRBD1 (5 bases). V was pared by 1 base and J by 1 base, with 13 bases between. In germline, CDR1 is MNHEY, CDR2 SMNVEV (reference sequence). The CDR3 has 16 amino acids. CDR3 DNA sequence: TGTGCCAGCAGTTTATATAGGGGATTCGGGAACACTGAAGCTTTCTTT. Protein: CASSLYRGFGNTEAFF.

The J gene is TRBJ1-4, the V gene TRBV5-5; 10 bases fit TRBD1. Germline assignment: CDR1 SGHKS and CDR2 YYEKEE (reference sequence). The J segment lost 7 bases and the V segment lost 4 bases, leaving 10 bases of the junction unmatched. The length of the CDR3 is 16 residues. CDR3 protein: CASSRGGTGDSEKLFF. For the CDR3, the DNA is TGTGCCAGCAGCCGGGGTGGGACAGGGGACTCTGAAAAACTGTTTTTT.

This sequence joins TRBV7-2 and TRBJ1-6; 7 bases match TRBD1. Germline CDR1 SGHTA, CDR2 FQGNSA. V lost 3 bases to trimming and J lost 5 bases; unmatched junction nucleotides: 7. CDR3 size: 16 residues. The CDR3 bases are TGTGCCAGCAGCTTTGGGGCGGGACAGAATAATTCACCCCTCCACTTT. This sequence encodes CASSFGAGQNNSPLHF.

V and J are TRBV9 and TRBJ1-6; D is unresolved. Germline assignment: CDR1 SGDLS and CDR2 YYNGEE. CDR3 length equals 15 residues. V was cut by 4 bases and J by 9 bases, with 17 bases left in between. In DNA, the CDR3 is TGTGCCAGCAGCTTATCGGGAGGAGAGTCTTCACCCCTCCACTTT. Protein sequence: CASSLSGGESSPLHF.

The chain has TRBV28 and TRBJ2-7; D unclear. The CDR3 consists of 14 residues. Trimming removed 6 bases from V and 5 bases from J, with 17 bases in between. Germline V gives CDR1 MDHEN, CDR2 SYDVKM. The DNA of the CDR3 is TGTGCCAGCAGCTCCGGGTCCACCATCAACGAGCAGTACTTC. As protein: CASSSGSTINEQYF.

CDR3 bases: TGTGCCAGCAGCTTAGTACCGGGACAGGGGGGAGGTTGTGCCAAAAACATTCAGTACTTC. It encodes CASSLVPGQGGGCAKNIQYF. The gene calls are TRBV11-3 and TRBJ2-4; 11 bases are shared with TRBD1. With V trimmed by 1 base and J by 1 base, 12 bases remained unmatched. Per the germline V gene, CDR1 is SGHNT and CDR2 is YENEEA. The CDR3 has 20 residues.

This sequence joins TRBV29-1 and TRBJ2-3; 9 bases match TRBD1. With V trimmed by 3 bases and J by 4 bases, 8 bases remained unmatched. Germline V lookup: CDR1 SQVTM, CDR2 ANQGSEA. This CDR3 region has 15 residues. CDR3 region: CSVEGTGQGPDTQYF. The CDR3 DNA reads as TGCAGCGTTGAGGGGACAGGGCAGGGGCCAGATACGCAGTATTTT.

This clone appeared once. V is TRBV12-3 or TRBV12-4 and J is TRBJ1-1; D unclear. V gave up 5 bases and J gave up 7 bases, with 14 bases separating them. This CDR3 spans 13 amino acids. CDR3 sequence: CASSRPGRFEAFF. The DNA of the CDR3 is TGTGCCAGCAGTCGACCAGGAAGGTTTGAAGCTTTCTTT.

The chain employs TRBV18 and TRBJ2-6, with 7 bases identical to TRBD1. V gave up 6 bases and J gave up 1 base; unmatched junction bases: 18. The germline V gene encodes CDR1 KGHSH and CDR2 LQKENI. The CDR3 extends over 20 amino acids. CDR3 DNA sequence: TGTGCCAGCTCTTCACCAATCGGGGAAGGGGGCTTGTCTGGGGCCAACGTCCTGACTTTC. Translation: CASSSPIGEGGLSGANVLTF.

The CDR3 sequence: CASSFGTGGSYGYTF. Written as DNA, the CDR3 is TGTGCCAGCAGCTTTGGGACAGGGGGAAGCTATGGCTACACCTTC. The V call is TRBV5-8, the J call TRBJ1-2; 11 bases line up with TRBD1. V was clipped by 2 bases and J by 4 bases; unmatched bases: 4. The CDR3 runs 15 residues. Germline CDR1 and CDR2: SGHTS and YDEGEE.

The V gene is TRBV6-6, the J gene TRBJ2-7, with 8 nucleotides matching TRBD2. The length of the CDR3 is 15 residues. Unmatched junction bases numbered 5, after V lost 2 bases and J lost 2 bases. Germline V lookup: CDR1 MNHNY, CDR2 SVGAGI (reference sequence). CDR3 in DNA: TGTGCCAGCAGTTACGTAACTAGCGGTCCCTACGAGCAGTACTTC. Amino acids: CASSYVTSGPYEQYF.

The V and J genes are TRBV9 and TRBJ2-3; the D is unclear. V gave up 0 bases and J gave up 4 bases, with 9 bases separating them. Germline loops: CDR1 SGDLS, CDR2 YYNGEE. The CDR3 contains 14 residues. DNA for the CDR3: TGTGCCAGCAGCGTAGGCAGAACCCCAGATACGCAGTATTTT. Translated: CASSVGRTPDTQYF. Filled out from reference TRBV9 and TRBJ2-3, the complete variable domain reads DSGVTQTPKHLITATGQRVTLRCSPRSGDLSVYWYQQSLDQGLQFLIQYYNGEERAKGNILERFSAQQFPDLHSELNLSSLELGDSALYFCASSVGRTPDTQYFGPGTRLTVL.

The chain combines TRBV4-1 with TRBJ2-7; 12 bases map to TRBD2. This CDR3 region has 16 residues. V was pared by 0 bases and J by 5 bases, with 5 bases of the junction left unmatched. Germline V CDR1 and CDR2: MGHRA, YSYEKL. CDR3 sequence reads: CASSQDTGLAGNEQYF. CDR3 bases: TGCGCCAGCAGCCAAGATACAGGACTAGCGGGGAACGAGCAGTACTTC.

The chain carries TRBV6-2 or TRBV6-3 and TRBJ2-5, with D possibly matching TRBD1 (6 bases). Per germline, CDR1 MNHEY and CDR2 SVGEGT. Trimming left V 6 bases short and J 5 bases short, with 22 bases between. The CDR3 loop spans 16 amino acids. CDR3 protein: CASSHRDTRDQETQYF. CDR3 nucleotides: TGTGCCAGCAGCCACCGGGACACGAGGGATCAGGAGACCCAGTACTTC.

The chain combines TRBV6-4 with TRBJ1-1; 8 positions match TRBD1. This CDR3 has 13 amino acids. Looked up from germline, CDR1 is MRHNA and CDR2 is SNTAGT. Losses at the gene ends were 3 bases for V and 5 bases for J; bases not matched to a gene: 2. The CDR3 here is CASSDHRGTEAFF. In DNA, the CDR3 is TGTGCCAGCAGTGATCACAGGGGGACTGAAGCTTTCTTT.

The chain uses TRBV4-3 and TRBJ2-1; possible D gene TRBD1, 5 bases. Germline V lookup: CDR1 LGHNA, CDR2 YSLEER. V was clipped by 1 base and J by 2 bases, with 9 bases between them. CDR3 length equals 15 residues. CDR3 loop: CASSQVGVTYNEQFF. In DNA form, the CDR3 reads TGCGCCAGCAGCCAAGTAGGGGTCACCTACAATGAGCAGTTCTTC.